Below, one T cell receptor beta chain is given with its context. The CDR3 contains 12 residues. Germline V lookup: CDR1 SQVTM, CDR2 ANQGSEA. Trimming stripped 2 bases from V and 7 bases from J, with 11 bases between. The sample belongs to a study of Ad26.COV2.S vaccination and SARS-CoV-2 variants. Generated by immunoSEQ multiplex PCR, the TCRdb table keeps only in-frame clones and is missing some. The sample consists of about 680,000 clones, roughly 90% of them appearing once. The treatment denotes: around 19 received Ad26.COV2.S at low or high dose, single or two shots; five or six received placebo; per-sample allocation not given. Samples analyzed were those drawn on day 63 after the first vaccine or placebo injection.

The rearrangement links TRBV29-1 to TRBJ1-2; the D is unclear. The input for sequencing was peripheral blood, taken in a trial of Ad26.COV2.S vaccine versus placebo. The clonotype comes from a person aged 18-65 years who received the Ad26.COV2.S COVID-19 vaccine or a placebo. The CDR3 region has the DNA TGCAGCGTTGAATCTGTTGCCAGTGGCTACACCTTC. Translation gives CSVESVASGYTF.